These T cell receptor beta chains were read from a single sample in a study of cytomegalovirus exposure and HLA in healthy donors. Using immunoSEQ multiplex PCR, the repertoire was profiled, and TCRdb retains in-frame clones only, with some absent. Of 130,000 or so clones listed, more than 75% are singletons. Specimen: PBMCs. The source is a woman aged 30 to 39 in good health and CMV-seronegative. Each CDR3 is given with its conserved first and last residue. Each record gives: CDR3 DNA, CDR3 protein, J gene, V gene, clone size, D gene. D genes are given only for firm matches. The size field is filled for only some rows; it gives once, few, many or a size class.

cdr3_nt: TGCGCCAGCAGTGAGAGGGGACTTAGAGAAGAGACCCAGTACTTC; cdr3_aa: CASSERGLREETQYF; j_call: TRBJ2-5; v_call: TRBV10-1; clone_size: few; d_call: NA
cdr3_nt: TGTGCCAGCACCCCCGACAGGGACTATGGCTACACCTTC; cdr3_aa: CASTPDRDYGYTF; j_call: TRBJ1-2; v_call: TRBV6-5; clone_size: NA; d_call: TRBD1
cdr3_nt: TGTGCCACCAGCAGTAAACTAGCGGGGGCTTACAATGAGCAGTTCTTC; cdr3_aa: CATSSKLAGAYNEQFF; j_call: TRBJ2-1; v_call: TRBV15; clone_size: NA; d_call: TRBD2
cdr3_nt: TGTGCCAGCAGCTTAGCGGGGGGGAGCACAGATACGCAGTATTTT; cdr3_aa: CASSLAGGSTDTQYF; j_call: TRBJ2-3; v_call: TRBV7-2; clone_size: NA; d_call: TRBD2
cdr3_nt: TGTGCCAGCTCACCAAGAGATGGCTACACCTTC; cdr3_aa: CASSPRDGYTF; j_call: TRBJ1-2; v_call: TRBV18; clone_size: NA; d_call: NA
cdr3_nt: TGCGCCAGCAGCGGGACAGGGGCCCTCCTCGAGCAGTACTTC; cdr3_aa: CASSGTGALLEQYF; j_call: TRBJ2-7; v_call: TRBV5-1; clone_size: NA; d_call: TRBD1
cdr3_nt: TGTGCCAGTAACCCGCTAGCGGGGGGGCAAGATACGCAGTATTTT; cdr3_aa: CASNPLAGGQDTQYF; j_call: TRBJ2-3; v_call: TRBV2; clone_size: NA; d_call: TRBD2
cdr3_nt: TGTGCCAGCAGGTCCGGGACAACGGCTTACGAGCAGTACTTC; cdr3_aa: CASRSGTTAYEQYF; j_call: TRBJ2-7; v_call: TRBV5-4; clone_size: NA; d_call: NA
cdr3_nt: TGTGCCAGCAGTGCTAGCGGGGATATAGAGACCCAGTACTTC; cdr3_aa: CASSASGDIETQYF; j_call: TRBJ2-5; v_call: TRBV2; clone_size: NA; d_call: TRBD2
cdr3_nt: TGTGCCACCAGCGGAAGCAGGACAGGGGGCCTGAGCAATCAGCCCCAGCATTTT; cdr3_aa: CATSGSRTGGLSNQPQHF; j_call: TRBJ1-5; v_call: TRBV15; clone_size: NA; d_call: TRBD1
cdr3_nt: TGTGCCAGCAGCCTCCAACAGGGGGCGGCCAAAAACATTCAGTACTTC; cdr3_aa: CASSLQQGAAKNIQYF; j_call: TRBJ2-4; v_call: TRBV6-6; clone_size: NA; d_call: TRBD1
cdr3_nt: TGCGCCAGCAGCCAGGCCCAGGGCCCCAATCAGCCCCAGCATTTT; cdr3_aa: CASSQAQGPNQPQHF; j_call: TRBJ1-5; v_call: TRBV4-3; clone_size: NA; d_call: NA
cdr3_nt: TGTGCCAGTAGTATCGGGACAGAAGGCTACGAGCAGTACTTC; cdr3_aa: CASSIGTEGYEQYF; j_call: TRBJ2-7; v_call: TRBV19; clone_size: many; d_call: TRBD1
cdr3_nt: TGTGCCAGCAGCGTCGGTAGAGGAGAGTACGAGCAGTACTTC; cdr3_aa: CASSVGRGEYEQYF; j_call: TRBJ2-7; v_call: TRBV9; clone_size: NA; d_call: NA
cdr3_nt: TGTGCCTGGAGCCCCACCGGGACAAACTATGGCTACACCTTC; cdr3_aa: CAWSPTGTNYGYTF; j_call: TRBJ1-2; v_call: TRBV30; clone_size: NA; d_call: NA
cdr3_nt: TGTGCCAGCAGTGGGTACAGGGGGCCCTACACTGAAGCTTTCTTT; cdr3_aa: CASSGYRGPYTEAFF; j_call: TRBJ1-1; v_call: TRBV6-1; clone_size: NA; d_call: TRBD1
cdr3_nt: TGTGCCAGCAGTGACCACTGGGGGACAGGTTATGGCTACACCTTC; cdr3_aa: CASSDHWGTGYGYTF; j_call: TRBJ1-2; v_call: TRBV2; clone_size: NA; d_call: TRBD1
cdr3_nt: TGTGCCAGCAGTTACGGGACAATTCACACCACTGAAGCTTTCTTT; cdr3_aa: CASSYGTIHTTEAFF; j_call: TRBJ1-1; v_call: TRBV6-5; clone_size: NA; d_call: NA
cdr3_nt: TGTGCCAGTAGTATAGCATTGAGGGGGGGCCCCCCTGGTACGCAGTATTTT; cdr3_aa: CASSIALRGGPPGTQYF; j_call: TRBJ2-3; v_call: TRBV19; clone_size: NA; d_call: NA
cdr3_nt: TGTGCCAGCAGCCTGACAGGGGGCGGGACTGAAGCTTTCTTT; cdr3_aa: CASSLTGGGTEAFF; j_call: TRBJ1-1; v_call: TRBV6-4; clone_size: once; d_call: TRBD1
cdr3_nt: TGTGCCAGCAGTGAGGGCAGATCCTACGAGCAGTACTTC; cdr3_aa: CASSEGRSYEQYF; j_call: TRBJ2-7; v_call: TRBV6-1; clone_size: NA; d_call: NA
cdr3_nt: TGCAGCGTTGGGAGTTCTACCAGGGGCACAGATACGCAGTATTTT; cdr3_aa: CSVGSSTRGTDTQYF; j_call: TRBJ2-3; v_call: TRBV29-1; clone_size: NA; d_call: NA
cdr3_nt: TGTGCCAGCAGCGCTAGCCCGGAGGGGTGGTACGAGCAGTACTTC; cdr3_aa: CASSASPEGWYEQYF; j_call: TRBJ2-7; v_call: TRBV11-2; clone_size: NA; d_call: NA
cdr3_nt: TGTGCCAGCAGTTCACCACGGGGAACCTCCTACAATGAGCAGTTCTTC; cdr3_aa: CASSSPRGTSYNEQFF; j_call: TRBJ2-1; v_call: TRBV6-5; clone_size: NA; d_call: NA
cdr3_nt: TGTGCCAGCAGGCCAAGGGGGGGGACTAATGAAAAACTGTTTTTT; cdr3_aa: CASRPRGGTNEKLFF; j_call: TRBJ1-4; v_call: TRBV6-1; clone_size: NA; d_call: NA
cdr3_nt: TGTGCCAGCAGCTTTCAGGGGTGGTCACCCCTCCACTTT; cdr3_aa: CASSFQGWSPLHF; j_call: TRBJ1-6; v_call: TRBV5-5; clone_size: NA; d_call: NA
cdr3_nt: TGTGCCTCATTTAACAGGCTAGCGGGGGAGACCCAGTACTTC; cdr3_aa: CASFNRLAGETQYF; j_call: TRBJ2-5; v_call: TRBV30; clone_size: NA; d_call: TRBD2
cdr3_nt: TGTGCCAGCAGCTTCACCCGGACAGTATCCTACGAGCAGTACTTC; cdr3_aa: CASSFTRTVSYEQYF; j_call: TRBJ2-7; v_call: TRBV7-2; clone_size: NA; d_call: NA
cdr3_nt: TGTGCCAGCAGTCAGAACGGGTACACTGAAGCTTTCTTT; cdr3_aa: CASSQNGYTEAFF; j_call: TRBJ1-1; v_call: TRBV6-5; clone_size: NA; d_call: NA
cdr3_nt: TGCGCCAGCTCCTCAACAGGGGACTATGGCTACACCTTC; cdr3_aa: CASSSTGDYGYTF; j_call: TRBJ1-2; v_call: TRBV5-1; clone_size: NA; d_call: TRBD1
cdr3_nt: TGTGCCAGCAGCTTAGTAGCGGGGGGGCGACGGGGATCGGCAGATACGCAGTATTTT; cdr3_aa: CASSLVAGGRRGSADTQYF; j_call: TRBJ2-3; v_call: TRBV11-1; clone_size: NA; d_call: TRBD2
cdr3_nt: TGTGCCAGTAGTCCCCCTGGAGCCTTAAATGAAAAACTGTTTTTT; cdr3_aa: CASSPPGALNEKLFF; j_call: TRBJ1-4; v_call: TRBV19; clone_size: NA; d_call: NA
cdr3_nt: TGTGCCAGCAGCCTCCTCGGGGTGAGGGAAAAAGCTTTCTTT; cdr3_aa: CASSLLGVREKAFF; j_call: TRBJ1-1; v_call: TRBV6-6; clone_size: NA; d_call: NA
cdr3_nt: TGTGCCAGCATTGTGGACAGGGGAAACTATGGCTACACCTTC; cdr3_aa: CASIVDRGNYGYTF; j_call: TRBJ1-2; v_call: TRBV6-6; clone_size: NA; d_call: TRBD1
cdr3_nt: TGTGCCAGCAGGCCACCAGTCACAGGGTCCGGGGATGGCAATGAGCAGTTCTTC; cdr3_aa: CASRPPVTGSGDGNEQFF; j_call: TRBJ2-1; v_call: TRBV7-9; clone_size: NA; d_call: NA
cdr3_nt: TGCGCCAGCAGCCATCCCGGGACAGGGGGCCGGGGAGAGCAGTACTTC; cdr3_aa: CASSHPGTGGRGEQYF; j_call: TRBJ2-7; v_call: TRBV4-1; clone_size: NA; d_call: TRBD1
cdr3_nt: TGTGCCAGCAGTTATCGCACTAGCACAGATACGCAGTATTTT; cdr3_aa: CASSYRTSTDTQYF; j_call: TRBJ2-3; v_call: TRBV6-5; clone_size: NA; d_call: NA
cdr3_nt: TGTGCCAGTAGTATAGCGGAGGGGCAACCCTACGAGCAGTACTTC; cdr3_aa: CASSIAEGQPYEQYF; j_call: TRBJ2-7; v_call: TRBV19; clone_size: NA; d_call: NA
cdr3_nt: TGTGCCAGCAGCTTAACAGCGGCCACTGAAGCTTTCTTT; cdr3_aa: CASSLTAATEAFF; j_call: TRBJ1-1; v_call: TRBV7-3; clone_size: NA; d_call: NA
cdr3_nt: TGCGCCAGCAGTGCCGGGACAGGCGTTAACTATGGCTACACCTTC; cdr3_aa: CASSAGTGVNYGYTF; j_call: TRBJ1-2; v_call: TRBV5-1; clone_size: NA; d_call: TRBD1
cdr3_nt: TGTGCCAGCAGCCGGGCGGGCGCGAACACCGGGGAGCTGTTTTTT; cdr3_aa: CASSRAGANTGELFF; j_call: TRBJ2-2; v_call: TRBV6-5; clone_size: NA; d_call: NA
cdr3_nt: TGTGCCAGTAGTAACGCAGCTAACTATGGCTACACCTTC; cdr3_aa: CASSNAANYGYTF; j_call: TRBJ1-2; v_call: TRBV19; clone_size: NA; d_call: NA
cdr3_nt: TGTGCCAGCTCCACATCAAGGACAGGGGTCAATGAGCAGTTCTTC; cdr3_aa: CASSTSRTGVNEQFF; j_call: TRBJ2-1; v_call: TRBV18; clone_size: NA; d_call: TRBD1
cdr3_nt: TGCAGCGTTGCCGGACTAGCGGGGGAATCTAGCACAGATACGCAGTATTTT; cdr3_aa: CSVAGLAGESSTDTQYF; j_call: TRBJ2-3; v_call: TRBV29-1; clone_size: NA; d_call: TRBD2
cdr3_nt: TGTGCCAGCAGCTTACGGACAGGGAATAATTCACCCCTCCACTTT; cdr3_aa: CASSLRTGNNSPLHF; j_call: TRBJ1-6; v_call: TRBV11-2; clone_size: NA; d_call: TRBD1